A single sample is the source of the 20 T cell receptor beta chains below, sequenced in a study of CD8+CD57+ T cells in acquired aplastic anemia. Genomic DNA, the template, was used for profiling of the TCR beta VDJ and CDR3. TCRdb redid the calling of the reads with MiXCR, one entry per CDR3 protein. The sample records 150,000 to 200,000 distinct CDR3 sequences, about 60% being singletons. The sample taken for sequencing was sorted CD4+, CD8+, or CD8+CD57+ T cells (not recorded which) from PBMCs. These receptors were collected from a human donor in good health.

This sequence joins TRBV24-1 and TRBJ2-3; unclear D gene. The CDR3 length is 14 residues. Germline V gene data show CDR1 as KGHDR and CDR2 as SFDVKD. Deletions cut 4 bases from V and 7 bases from J, with 14 bases between. Here the CDR3 DNA reads TGTGCCACCAGTGACCCTGGACGCCCAAATACGCAGTATTTT. This gives the protein CATSDPGRPNTQYF.

The chain joins TRBV14 to TRBJ2-7, with 7 bases lining up with TRBD1. Germline CDR1 SGHDN, CDR2 FVKESK. The CDR3 has 16 amino acids. Trimming at V came to 4 bases and at J to 1 base, leaving 10 bases not matched to a gene. The DNA of the CDR3 is TGTGCCAGCAGCCGGAGAGGGGACAGATTATCCTACGAGCAGTACTTC. Translated: CASSRRGDRLSYEQYF. Drawing the rest from reference TRBV14 and TRBJ2-7, the complete variable domain is EAGVTQFPSHSVIEKGQTVTLRCDPISGHDNLYWYRRVMGKEIKFLLHFVKESKQDESGMPNNRFLAERTGGTYSTLKVQPAELEDSGVYFCASSRRGDRLSYEQYFGPGTRLTVT.

The rearrangement links TRBV12-3 or TRBV12-4 to TRBJ2-7; D possibly corresponds to TRBD1 (5 bases). Judging by the DNA end, TRBJ2-1 fits better; the J call may be wrong. The CDR3 is 14 amino acids. CDR3 amino acids: CASSETANSYEQFF. The CDR3 DNA is TGTGCCAGCAGTGAGACAGCGAACTCCTACGAGCAGTTCTTC.

This clonotype was detected only once. The conserved final phenylalanine or tryptophan is absent from the CDR3, which likely points to a read error. V usage is TRBV7-9 and J usage is TRBJ2-5; D call uncertain. Germline CDR1 is SEHNR and CDR2 is FQNEAQ (reference sequence). The CDR3 is 18 amino acids. The CDR3 loop reads CASSLQIAAASTQETQYS. CDR3 nucleotides: TGTGCCAGTAGCTTACAGATCGCTGCGGCTTCGACTCAAGAGACCCAGTACTCC.

The gene calls are TRBV20-1 and TRBJ2-5, with 8 bases matching TRBD2. This CDR3 region has 14 residues. Germline loops: CDR1 DFQATT, CDR2 SNEGSKA (reference sequence). Trimming removed 2 bases from V and 3 bases from J; junction bases left unmatched: 5. CDR3 in DNA: TGCAGTGCTAGATCACTAGCGGTTAAAGAGACCCAGTACTTC. Its protein is CSARSLAVKETQYF.

This clonotype was picked up one time. The chain is built from TRBV6-4 and TRBJ2-7, with a possible D match to TRBD2 (6 bases). The CDR3 has 14 residues. Trimming took off 0 bases at V and 0 bases at J, with 6 bases between the two ends. The V gene's germline CDR1 is MRHNA and CDR2 SNTAGT. For the CDR3, the DNA is TGTGCCAGCAGTGACTCGGGGGGCTCCTACGAGCAGTACTTC. Its protein is CASSDSGGSYEQYF.

The gene calls are TRBV19 and TRBJ1-5; 8 positions match TRBD1. Germline V gene lookup returns CDR1 LNHDA and CDR2 SQIVND (reference sequence). The CDR3 is made up of 13 amino acids. J lost 6 bases, V lost 5 bases, and 3 bases had no gene match. The CDR3 is CASSQGASQPQHF. In DNA, the CDR3 is TGTGCCAGTAGTCAGGGGGCCAGTCAGCCCCAGCATTTT.

The rearrangement uses TRBV6-1 and TRBJ2-2, with TRBD1 identical over 8 bases. The CDR3 runs 14 residues. The J segment lost 5 bases and the V segment lost 9 bases, leaving 8 bases of the junction unmatched. In germline, CDR1 is MNHNS, CDR2 SASEGT. CDR3 residues: CASTGQGRTGELFF. The CDR3 DNA reads TGTGCCAGTACCGGACAGGGTCGTACCGGGGAGCTGTTTTTT.

The chain employs TRBV27 and TRBJ2-5; 10 nucleotides match TRBD1. Per germline, CDR1 MNHEY and CDR2 SMNVEV (reference sequence). This CDR3 comprises 16 residues. V shed 5 bases, J shed 4 bases, and the junction held 10 bases outside the gene matches. The CDR3: CASSPYGGTGVETQYF. The CDR3 DNA reads as TGTGCCAGCAGTCCATACGGTGGGACAGGGGTAGAGACCCAGTACTTC.

Concerning this clonotype itself: A read error may produce the germline difference seen at one junction end. V and J are TRBV29-1 and TRBJ2-3; 10 nucleotides align to TRBD2. CDR3 length equals 15 residues. Germline CDR1 reads SQVTM; CDR2 reads ANQGSEA. CDR3 loop: CSVEDRLAGTGTQYF. The CDR3 DNA reads TGCAGCGTCGAAGATCGACTAGCGGGCACAGGTACGCAGTATTTT.

V is TRBV5-4 and J is TRBJ2-3; 7 bases map to TRBD2. The CDR3 totals 16 residues. The junction had 10 bases not matched to a gene; V was cut back by 6 bases and J by 0 bases. The germline V gene encodes CDR1 SGHNT and CDR2 YYREEE (reference sequence). The CDR3 here is CASTTKLAESTDTQYF. In DNA form, the CDR3 reads TGTGCCAGCACCACTAAGCTAGCGGAGAGCACAGATACGCAGTATTTT.

This clonotype has more than one count but fewer than ten. This may be a read error: a much more frequent sequence differs by one nucleotide. This sequence joins TRBV19 and TRBJ2-7; possible D gene TRBD2, 6 bases. Germline V gene data show CDR1 as LNHDA and CDR2 as SQIVND (reference sequence). This CDR3 region has 13 residues. With 8 bases removed from V and 6 bases from J, the gap between germline ends came to 17 bases. CDR3 loop: CASGGDGSGEQYF. The CDR3 bases are TGTGCCAGTGGCGGGGACGGGTCAGGCGAGCAGTACTTC.

This clonotype has at least ten counts. The chain couples TRBV7-9 to TRBJ1-6; TRBD1 agrees at 9 bases. Germline CDR1 and CDR2: SEHNR and FQNEAQ (reference sequence). The length of the CDR3 is 18 residues. Unmatched junction bases numbered 12, after V lost 1 base and J lost 8 bases. CDR3 in DNA: TGTGCCAGCAGCTTAGGGAGGGAACCCGGGACAGGGTATTCACCCCTCCACTTT. Residues: CASSLGREPGTGYSPLHF.

The genes are TRBV7-9 and TRBJ2-7, with 11 bases aligning to TRBD2. Losses at the gene ends were 3 bases for V and 3 bases for J; bases not matched to a gene: 4. CDR1 and CDR2 from the germline V gene are SEHNR and FQNEAQ (reference sequence). This CDR3 is 15 amino acids long. This chain's CDR3 is CASSFAGTSGYEQYF. CDR3 sequence (DNA): TGTGCCAGCAGCTTTGCCGGGACTAGCGGCTACGAGCAGTACTTC.

The V and J genes are TRBV9 and TRBJ2-7; TRBD2 aligns across 11 bases. Germline CDR1 SGDLS, CDR2 YYNGEE. After removal of 2 bases from V and 3 bases from J, the junction contained 1 base not matched to a gene. The CDR3 length is 14 residues. CDR3 bases: TGTGCCAGCAGCGTCGGGACTAGCGGCTACGAGCAGTACTTC. Its protein is CASSVGTSGYEQYF.

The V call is TRBV6-1, the J call TRBJ1-5; D unresolved. This CDR3 contains 17 residues. CDR1 is MNHNS, CDR2 SASEGT, per germline. V shed 6 bases and J shed 1 base, with 19 bases lying between them. The CDR3 region has the DNA TGTGCCAGCAGGGGGTGGACTATTTCCATCAGCAATCAGCCCCAGCATTTT. It specifies CASRGWTISISNQPQHF.

On this clonotype itself: One end of the junction varies from germline; a read error may be responsible. This chain connects TRBV7-2 to TRBJ2-7, with D unclear. The V gene's germline CDR1 is SGHTA and CDR2 FQGNSA. CDR3 length: 11 residues. The chain's CDR3 is CDSSFSYEHYF. The CDR3 DNA follows: TGTGACAGCAGCTTCTCTTACGAGCATTACTTC.

This chain links TRBV19 with TRBJ2-2; possibly TRBD2 for D (5 bases). V was trimmed by 6 bases and J by 6 bases, leaving 14 bases between them. CDR1 is LNHDA and CDR2 is SQIVND in the germline V gene (reference sequence). CDR3 size: 14 residues. In DNA, the CDR3 is TGTGCCAGTAGCCCCGGAGGCGATGCCGGGGAGCTGTTTTTT. Residues: CASSPGGDAGELFF.

This clonotype has ten or more counts. This chain links TRBV29-1 with TRBJ2-2, with TRBD1 matching 8 bases. The ends lost 3 bases at V and 0 bases at J; junction bases unmatched: 3. Germline V gene lookup returns CDR1 SQVTM and CDR2 ANQGSEA. The CDR3 loop spans 15 amino acids. The CDR3 region is CSVEGTGANTGELFF. As DNA, the CDR3 is TGCAGCGTTGAGGGGACAGGAGCGAACACCGGGGAGCTGTTTTTT.

The rearrangement links TRBV7-8 to TRBJ1-2; no reliable D call. V was clipped by 5 bases and J by 4 bases, with 11 bases between them. This CDR3 region has 13 residues. CDR1 and CDR2 (germline): SGHVS, FQNEAQ. This CDR3 is CASSPRTGYGYTF. CDR3 sequence (DNA): TGTGCCAGCAGCCCCAGGACTGGCTATGGCTACACCTTC. The entire variable domain, with the rest obtained from reference TRBV7-8 and TRBJ1-2, is as follows: GAGVSQSPRYKVAKRGQDVALRCDPISGHVSLFWYQQALGQGPEFLTYFQNEAQLDKSGLPSDRFFAERPEGSVSTLKIQRTQQEDSAVYLCASSPRTGYGYTFGSGTRLTVV.